The next 17 T cell receptor beta chains were all read from a single sample in a study of OX40 agonist ivuxolimab in advanced cancers. Sequenced by immunoSEQ multiplex PCR; TCRdb stores in-frame clones only, minus some. The data hold more than 75,000 clones, with about 80% observed a single time. The sequences come from CD4+ or CD8+ T cells sorted from blood, collected in a trial of the OX40 agonist ivuxolimab. The receptor set was obtained from an adult with an advanced solid tumor such as melanoma, head and neck, liver or kidney cancer.

V and J are TRBV19 and TRBJ2-7; D gene uncertain. Germline V gene lookup returns CDR1 LNHDA and CDR2 SQIVND (reference sequence). The CDR3 has 12 amino acids. V lost 5 bases to trimming and J lost 3 bases, with 8 bases between them. The CDR3 region is CASSSGHYEQYF. In DNA form, the CDR3 reads TGTGCCAGTAGTTCCGGCCACTACGAGCAGTACTTC.

The CDR3 nucleotides read TGTGCCAGCAGCCAGCCCGGGGCCTTTGGCTACACCTTC. Protein: CASSQPGAFGYTF. This sequence joins TRBV6-1 and TRBJ1-2; perhaps TRBD1 as D (5 bases). Trimming removed 6 bases at V and 7 bases at J, with 15 bases between. The V gene's germline CDR1 is MNHNS and CDR2 SASEGT. This CDR3 is built from 13 residues.

This sequence joins TRBV5-8 and TRBJ2-2, with D tentatively TRBD1 (6 bases). With 2 bases removed from V and 5 bases from J, the gap between germline ends came to 16 bases. Germline V CDR1 and CDR2: SGHTS, YDEGEE. CDR3 size: 16 residues. The CDR3 sequence is CASSLVGGIKTGELFF. The CDR3 region has the DNA TGTGCCAGCAGCTTAGTTGGGGGCATAAAAACCGGGGAGCTGTTTTTT.

This rearrangement joins TRBV2 to TRBJ1-5; the match to TRBD1 covers 10 bases. The CDR3 spans 15 residues. Germline CDR1 and CDR2: SNHLY and FYNNEI. V shed 7 bases, J shed 2 bases, and the junction held 5 bases outside the gene matches. CDR3: CASTRDRGRNQPQHF. The CDR3 DNA sequence: TGTGCCAGCACCCGGGACAGGGGACGCAATCAGCCCCAGCATTTT.

The chain has TRBV19 and TRBJ2-3; possible D gene TRBD1, 5 bases. From germline, CDR1 is LNHDA and CDR2 SQIVND (reference sequence). Trimming cost V 5 bases and J 2 bases, with 20 bases left between them. This CDR3 region has 17 residues. As DNA, the CDR3 is TGTGCCAGTAGTGGCAAAACAGGTCAAACCCACACAGATACGCAGTATTTT. As protein: CASSGKTGQTHTDTQYF. Full variable domain (rest looked up from reference TRBV19 and TRBJ2-3): DGGITQSPKYLFRKEGQNVTLSCEQNLNHDAMYWYRQDPGQGLRLIYYSQIVNDFQKGDIAEGYSVSREKKESFPLTVTSAQKNPTAFYLCASSGKTGQTHTDTQYFGPGTRLTVL.

The genes are TRBV19 and TRBJ1-6, with 7 bases fitting TRBD1. This CDR3 has 16 residues. The V and J ends lost 4 bases and 0 bases, in that order; junction bases with no gene match: 3. The germline gives CDR1 LNHDA, CDR2 SQIVND (reference sequence). The CDR3 is CASSTWTGSYNSPLHF. As DNA, the CDR3 is TGTGCCAGTAGTACCTGGACAGGCTCCTATAATTCACCCCTCCACTTT.

The chain uses TRBV4-2 and TRBJ2-3, with TRBD2 matching over 10 bases. Per germline, CDR1 LGHNA and CDR2 YNFKEQ. There are 18 residues in the CDR3. The ends lost 1 base at V and 5 bases at J; junction bases unmatched: 12. Written as DNA, the CDR3 is TGTGCCAGCAGCCAAGGACCGCTGGCTAGCGGGAGTGGAGATACGCAGTATTTT. It specifies CASSQGPLASGSGDTQYF.

The V gene is TRBV25-1, the J gene TRBJ2-5; TRBD1 agrees at 9 bases. The V segment lost 4 bases and the J segment 2 bases; nucleotides outside the gene matches: 2. The length of the CDR3 is 14 residues. Germline CDR1 is MGHDK and CDR2 is SYGVNS. The CDR3 region is CASSVGTGQETQYF. The CDR3 DNA is TGTGCCAGCAGTGTCGGGACAGGGCAAGAGACCCAGTACTTC.

V and J are TRBV6-1 and TRBJ1-1; the D gene is possibly TRBD1 (5 bases). Looked up from germline, CDR1 is MNHNS and CDR2 is SASEGT. V lost 11 bases and J 4 bases, leaving 17 bases between the germline ends. The CDR3 is 13 amino acids. The CDR3 DNA reads as TGTGCCGGGGGACGGTCGTGGGGCACTGAAGCTTTCTTT. Its translation is CAGGRSWGTEAFF.

The rearrangement links TRBV28 to TRBJ1-6; D call uncertain. The germline V gene encodes CDR1 MDHEN and CDR2 SYDVKM. Trimming shortened V by 3 bases and J by 0 bases, and 6 bases separated the two germline ends. CDR3 length: 15 residues. CDR3 sequence: CASSLDYSYNSPLHF. The CDR3 nucleotides are TGTGCCAGCAGTTTGGACTACTCCTATAATTCACCCCTCCACTTT.

The V gene is TRBV4-1, the J gene TRBJ1-1; D gene ambiguous. The germline V gene encodes CDR1 MGHRA and CDR2 YSYEKL. The CDR3 runs to 15 residues. Trimming cost V 0 bases and J 0 bases, with 8 bases left between them. CDR3 sequence (DNA): TGCGCCAGCAGCCAAGAGGCACAGCTGAACACTGAAGCTTTCTTT. This translates into CASSQEAQLNTEAFF.

The rearrangement links TRBV2 to TRBJ2-1; TRBD1 aligns across 9 bases. The germline gives CDR1 SNHLY, CDR2 FYNNEI. V was clipped by 8 bases and J by 5 bases; unmatched bases: 7. The CDR3 loop spans 14 amino acids. CDR3 bases: TGTGCCAGCGGTAGGACAGGGGCCGACAATGAGCAGTTCTTC. It codes for CASGRTGADNEQFF.

The rearrangement joins TRBV7-6 to TRBJ1-6; a weak D match, TRBD1 (5 bases). V was shortened by 5 bases and J by 7 bases, with 15 bases between the two germline ends. This CDR3 contains 15 residues. CDR1 SGHVS and CDR2 FNYEAQ come from the germline V gene. CDR3: CASSTGAGPNSPLHF. The DNA for the CDR3 is TGTGCCAGCAGCACCGGGGCAGGGCCCAATTCACCCCTCCACTTT.

The chain employs TRBV4-3 and TRBJ2-7; 10 bases fit TRBD1. The germline V gene encodes CDR1 LGHNA and CDR2 YSLEER. Trimming removed 4 bases from V and 1 base from J; junction bases left unmatched: 1. The CDR3 extends over 14 amino acids. The CDR3 is CASSPDRGSYEQYF. The CDR3 DNA reads as TGCGCCAGCAGCCCGGACAGGGGGTCCTACGAGCAGTACTTC.

V usage is TRBV29-1 and J usage is TRBJ2-5, with 9 bases identical to TRBD1. Germline V lookup: CDR1 SQVTM, CDR2 ANQGSEA. Germline trimming cut 4 bases from V and 4 bases from J; bases unmatched to any gene: 10. The CDR3 is 15 residues long. The CDR3: CSVAVGTGWAETQYF. In nucleotides, the CDR3 is TGCAGCGTTGCGGTTGGGACAGGGTGGGCAGAGACCCAGTACTTC.

The chain has TRBV28 and TRBJ2-1, with D unclear. This CDR3 comprises 12 residues. The V and J ends lost 0 bases and 9 bases respectively, with 6 bases between them. Germline CDR1 reads MDHEN; CDR2 reads SYDVKM. Here the CDR3 reads CASSLWRSEQFF. CDR3 DNA sequence: TGTGCCAGCAGTTTATGGAGGAGTGAGCAGTTCTTC.

The V call is TRBV28, the J call TRBJ2-1; 7 positions match TRBD2. The germline CDR1 and CDR2 sequences are MDHEN and SYDVKM. The CDR3 totals 17 residues. V shed 3 bases and J 8 bases; nucleotides not matched to a gene: 16. For the CDR3, the DNA is TGTGCCAGCAGTTTCGGCTTGGGGACGGGGGGTAACTATGAGCAGTTCTTC. Protein product: CASSFGLGTGGNYEQFF.